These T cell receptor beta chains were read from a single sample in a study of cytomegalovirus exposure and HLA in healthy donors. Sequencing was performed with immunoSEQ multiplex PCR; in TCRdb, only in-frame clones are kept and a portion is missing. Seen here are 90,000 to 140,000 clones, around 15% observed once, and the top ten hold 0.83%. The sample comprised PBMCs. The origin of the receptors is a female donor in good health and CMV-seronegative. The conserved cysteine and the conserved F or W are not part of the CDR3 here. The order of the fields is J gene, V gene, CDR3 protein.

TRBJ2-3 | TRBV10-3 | AISNPDRREATDTQY
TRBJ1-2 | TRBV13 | ASSAWNYGYT
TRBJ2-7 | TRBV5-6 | ASSKGQYLYEQY
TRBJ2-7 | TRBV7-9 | ASSFDRGSYEQY
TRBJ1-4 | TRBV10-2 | ASSESGTYNEKLF
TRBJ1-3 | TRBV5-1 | ASSLDTRGAGNTIY
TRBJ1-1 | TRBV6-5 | ARPGQGHTEAF
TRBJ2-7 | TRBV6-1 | ASTRGLAGGYEQY
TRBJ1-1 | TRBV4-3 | ASSQGIGQGWTEAF
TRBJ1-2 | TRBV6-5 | ASSWMTAANYGYT
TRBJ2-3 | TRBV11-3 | ASSLRGLDTQY
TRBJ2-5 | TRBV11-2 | ASSLDLAGETQY
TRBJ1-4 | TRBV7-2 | ASSPGQGGTVWEKLF
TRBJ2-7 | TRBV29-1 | SVAGGRGYEQY
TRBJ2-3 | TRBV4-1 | ASSLTETDTQY